Below are 32 T cell receptor beta chains sequenced from a single sample in a study of PD-1 blockade in classical Hodgkin lymphoma. Sequenced by immunoSEQ multiplex PCR; TCRdb stores in-frame clones only, minus some. The table records about 40,000 clones, around 87% of them present only once. After autologous stem cell transplantation all patients relapsed, and prior brentuximab vedotin exposure differed between cohorts. Sequenced here: peripheral blood mononuclear cells (PBMCs), sampled at baseline. These receptors were taken from a human donor with classical Hodgkin lymphoma.

Worth noting for this clone: Its ends do not fully match the called genes, so a read error is possible. The rearrangement links TRBV27 to TRBJ2-7; D may be TRBD2 (6 bases). Germline V gene data show CDR1 as MNHEY and CDR2 as SMNVEV (reference sequence). The CDR3 is made up of 14 amino acids. The chain's CDR3 is CASRWLAISHEQYF. CDR3 in DNA: TGTGCCAGCAGGTGGCTAGCGATCTCCCACGAGCAGTACTTC.

This clone was recorded once. CDR3 in DNA: TGTGCCAGCATTCCTAGTTACAGAGACACCGGGGAGCTGTTTTTT. It is translated as CASIPSYRDTGELFF. This chain connects TRBV6-6 to TRBJ2-2; D unresolved. Trimming removed 7 bases at V and 3 bases at J, with 15 bases between. Germline-derived CDR1 and CDR2 are MNHNY and SVGAGI (reference sequence). This CDR3 is 15 amino acids long.

This chain links TRBV7-9 with TRBJ2-1, with TRBD2 identical over 14 bases. From germline, CDR1 is SEHNR and CDR2 FQNEAQ (reference sequence). CDR3 length equals 18 residues. V dropped 5 bases and J dropped 0; count of bases not matched to a gene: 6. CDR3 nucleotides: TGTGCCAGCAGCCCCCAAGGGACTAGCGGGAGCTCCTACAATGAGCAGTTCTTC. It is translated as CASSPQGTSGSSYNEQFF.

The gene calls are TRBV6-1 and TRBJ2-7; the match to TRBD1 covers 9 bases. The CDR3 runs 15 residues. The J segment lost 3 bases and the V segment lost 8 bases, leaving 11 bases of the junction unmatched. The V gene's germline CDR1 is MNHNS and CDR2 SASEGT. The CDR3 sequence is CASRTPGTGIYEQYF. The CDR3 region has the DNA TGTGCCAGCCGTACTCCCGGGACAGGGATCTACGAGCAGTACTTC.

The genes are TRBV10-3 and TRBJ2-7; no clear D gene. The CDR3 is 14 amino acids. V was trimmed by 10 bases and J by 4 bases, leaving 20 bases between them. CDR1 ENHRY and CDR2 SYGVKD come from the germline V gene. This chain's CDR3 is CATLVKVLTYEQYF. The CDR3 DNA follows: TGTGCCACCCTCGTAAAGGTCCTCACTTACGAGCAGTACTTC.

The rearrangement uses TRBV7-2 and TRBJ2-7; weak D call: TRBD2 (7 bases). The CDR3 runs 16 residues. Trimming pared 0 bases from V and 4 bases from J, leaving 16 bases between. Germline CDR1 is SGHTA and CDR2 is FQGNSA. The CDR3 bases are TGTGCCAGCAGCTTAGCTGGCGGGGGCGGGAGATACGAGCAGTACTTC. As protein: CASSLAGGGGRYEQYF.

The sample holds one count of this clone. The chain links TRBV29-1 to TRBJ2-5; D might be TRBD1 (7 bases). With 4 bases removed from V and 7 bases from J, the gap between germline ends came to 13 bases. CDR1 is SQVTM, CDR2 ANQGSEA, per germline. The CDR3 contains 12 residues. Here the CDR3 reads CSVGGQGGTQYF. CDR3 nucleotides: TGCAGCGTTGGTGGGCAGGGGGGGACCCAGTACTTC.

This chain links TRBV10-3 with TRBJ2-3; 7 bases line up with TRBD2. CDR1 and CDR2 from the germline V gene are ENHRY and SYGVKD. The CDR3 loop spans 14 amino acids. The J segment lost 3 bases and the V segment lost 11 bases, leaving 11 bases of the junction unmatched. DNA of the CDR3: TGTGCCTCGAGACCTGGGGGGGGTACAGATACGCAGTATTTT. It is translated as CASRPGGGTDTQYF.

The chain couples TRBV7-9 to TRBJ2-3; TRBD2 matches 11 bases. With 5 bases clipped from V and 3 bases from J, the junction kept 7 bases outside the gene matches. The germline V gene has CDR1 SEHNR and CDR2 FQNEAQ (reference sequence). The CDR3 has 16 amino acids. The CDR3, as DNA: TGTGCCAGCAGCCATTTACTAGCGGGAGTTACAGATACGCAGTATTTT. This codes for CASSHLLAGVTDTQYF.

The CDR3 region has the DNA TGTGCCAGCAGTTTATATCGGGGGTCTGGAAACACCATATATTTT. Protein sequence: CASSLYRGSGNTIYF. The chain is built from TRBV27 and TRBJ1-3; tentatively, D is TRBD1 (5 bases). This CDR3 is built from 15 residues. V was clipped by 1 base and J by 1 base, with 8 bases between them. CDR1 and CDR2 from the germline V gene are MNHEY and SMNVEV (reference sequence).

This sequence joins TRBV27 and TRBJ2-7, with no clear D. CDR1 and CDR2 (germline): MNHEY, SMNVEV (reference sequence). This CDR3 is built from 15 residues. V lost 2 bases, J lost 2 bases, and 13 bases lay in between. CDR3 nucleotide sequence: TGTGCCAGCAGTTTAGGCCGGAGCCCCACCTACGAGCAGTACTTC. It yields the protein CASSLGRSPTYEQYF.

V usage is TRBV11-1 and J usage is TRBJ2-1; 9 bases are shared with TRBD2. CDR3 size: 17 residues. Losses at the gene ends were 5 bases for V and 0 bases for J; bases not matched to a gene: 8. In germline, CDR1 is SGHAT, CDR2 FQDESV (reference sequence). CDR3: CASSPAGGPSSYNEQFF. The CDR3 bases are TGTGCCAGCAGCCCAGCGGGAGGCCCTAGCTCCTACAATGAGCAGTTCTTC.

This chain joins TRBV10-3 and TRBJ2-3; D remains unclear. The CDR3 is made up of 18 amino acids. Trimming removed 0 bases at V and 2 bases at J, with 18 bases between. The germline CDR1 and CDR2 sequences are ENHRY and SYGVKD. The CDR3, as DNA: TGTGCCATCAGTGAGTCAAACCCTAGGGCGAGGCTCACAGATACGCAGTATTTT. This sequence encodes CAISESNPRARLTDTQYF.

For this clone: One end of the junction does not line up with germline, which may come from a read error. The chain has TRBV11-3 and TRBJ1-3; D uncertain. Germline V gene data show CDR1 as SGHNT and CDR2 as YENEEA. This CDR3 is 13 amino acids long. Here the CDR3 reads CASSIEFGNTIYF. The CDR3 nucleotides are TGTGCCAGCAGCATAGAATTCGGAAACACCATATATTTT.

The chain uses TRBV10-3 and TRBJ1-6, with D perhaps matching TRBD1 (6 bases). Germline V gives CDR1 ENHRY, CDR2 SYGVKD. The ends were cut back, 4 bases at V and 9 bases at J, with 13 bases in the middle. The CDR3 runs 14 residues. This CDR3 reads CAISGLAGASPLHF. The CDR3 region has the DNA TGTGCCATCAGTGGTCTTGCGGGGGCTTCACCCCTCCACTTT.

The chain couples TRBV4-1 to TRBJ2-2; a possible D gene is TRBD2 (6 bases). The CDR3 totals 15 residues. Germline V CDR1 and CDR2: MGHRA, YSYEKL. V lost 0 bases and J 9 bases, leaving 14 bases between the germline ends. CDR3 DNA: TGCGCCAGCAGCCAAGACGCACCCGGAGGGAGGGAGCTGTTTTTT. This gives the protein CASSQDAPGGRELFF.

The genes are TRBV6-5 and TRBJ2-2, with TRBD1 identical over 7 bases. Germline V gives CDR1 MNHEY, CDR2 SVGAGI. The CDR3 has 15 residues. Trimming at V came to 2 bases and at J to 7 bases, leaving 7 bases not matched to a gene. The DNA for the CDR3 is TGTGCCAGCAGTTACCGACAGGGTCGAAGCGGGGAGCTGTTTTTT. This gives the protein CASSYRQGRSGELFF.

The chain is built from TRBV11-2 and TRBJ1-2; no clear D gene. Per germline, CDR1 SGHAT and CDR2 FQNNGV. With 5 bases removed from V and 2 bases from J, the gap between germline ends came to 15 bases. There are 15 residues in the CDR3. The CDR3 region has the DNA TGTGCCAGCAGCCCGTATAAAGGTTCGAACTATGGCTACACCTTC. This sequence encodes CASSPYKGSNYGYTF.

The rearrangement uses TRBV19 and TRBJ2-5; TRBD2 aligns across 7 bases. The CDR3 extends over 17 amino acids. Looked up from germline, CDR1 is LNHDA and CDR2 is SQIVND (reference sequence). Unmatched junction bases numbered 14, after V lost 0 bases and J lost 7 bases. The CDR3 reads CASSIDRETSRSRTQYF. In nucleotides, the CDR3 is TGTGCCAGTAGTATAGATCGGGAGACTAGCCGCTCCCGGACCCAGTACTTC. Complete variable domain (other parts from reference TRBV19 and TRBJ2-5): DGGITQSPKYLFRKEGQNVTLSCEQNLNHDAMYWYRQDPGQGLRLIYYSQIVNDFQKGDIAEGYSVSREKKESFPLTVTSAQKNPTAFYLCASSIDRETSRSRTQYFGPGTRLLVL.

V gene TRBV9 combines with J gene TRBJ2-3; D not resolved. V was trimmed by 0 bases and J by 5 bases, leaving 13 bases between them. The CDR3 has 15 residues. Germline CDR1 reads SGDLS; CDR2 reads YYNGEE. The CDR3 DNA follows: TGTGCCAGCAGCGTAGCGAGCGCCGGAGTAGATACGCAGTATTTT. Residues: CASSVASAGVDTQYF. Full variable domain (rest looked up from reference TRBV9 and TRBJ2-3): DSGVTQTPKHLITATGQRVTLRCSPRSGDLSVYWYQQSLDQGLQFLIQYYNGEERAKGNILERFSAQQFPDLHSELNLSSLELGDSALYFCASSVASAGVDTQYFGPGTRLTVL.

This chain connects TRBV9 to TRBJ1-2; D is unresolved. Germline V gene sequence: CDR1 SGDLS, CDR2 YYNGEE. This CDR3 is built from 14 residues. Trimming pared 3 bases from V and 5 bases from J, leaving 14 bases between. CDR3 protein: CASSASGVSYGYTF. DNA of the CDR3: TGTGCCAGCAGCGCGAGCGGAGTATCATATGGCTACACCTTC.

J is TRBJ2-7 and V is TRBV27; D may be TRBD1 (6 bases). The germline V gene has CDR1 MNHEY and CDR2 SMNVEV (reference sequence). Trimming shortened V by 6 bases and J by 0 bases, and 21 bases separated the two germline ends. The CDR3 consists of 17 residues. CDR3 DNA sequence: TGTGCCAGCAGATATTCCCTAGGACAGTCGGCCTCCTACGAGCAGTACTTC. The encoded protein is CASRYSLGQSASYEQYF.

The J gene is TRBJ2-3, the V gene TRBV4-3, with no clear D. With 0 bases removed from V and 1 base from J, the gap between germline ends came to 8 bases. CDR3 length: 15 amino acids. Germline assignment: CDR1 LGHNA and CDR2 YSLEER. The CDR3 nucleotides are TGCGCCAGCAGCCAAGATCCTACGGGCACAGATACGCAGTATTTT. Protein: CASSQDPTGTDTQYF.

For this clone: The junction departs from the called germline gene at one end, perhaps through a read error. Other DNA sequences in this specimen translate into the identical CDR3. V usage is TRBV5-1 and J usage is TRBJ2-7; 9 nucleotides agree with TRBD1. Germline CDR1 SGHRS, CDR2 YFSETQ. This CDR3 comprises 15 residues. CDR3 region: CASSGRQGGSYEQYF. CDR3 in DNA: TGTGCCAGCAGCGGAAGACAGGGGGGCTCCTACGAGCAGTACTTC. The whole variable domain, filled in from reference TRBV5-1 and TRBJ2-7, reads KAGVTQTPRYLIKTRGQQVTLSCSPISGHRSVSWYQQTPGQGLQFLFEYFSETQRNKGNFPGRFSGRQFSNSRSEMNVSTLELGDSALYLCASSGRQGGSYEQYFGPGTRLTVT.

The chain is built from TRBV21-1 and TRBJ2-3; TRBD2, the table's D call, lacks a check against the DNA. TRBV21-1 is given as a pseudogene. The CDR3 contains 17 residues. The CDR3, as DNA: TGTGCCAGCAGCAAACTTGTGGCGGGAGGGCCAAGGTTTACGCAGTATTTT. This sequence encodes CASSKLVAGGPRFTQYF.

V usage is TRBV5-4 and J usage is TRBJ1-1; D is uncertain. Deletions cut 0 bases from V and 4 bases from J, with 4 bases between. The V gene's germline CDR1 is SGHNT and CDR2 YYREEE (reference sequence). The CDR3 is 12 amino acids. Written as DNA, the CDR3 is TGTGCCAGCAGCTTGGGGCGCACTGAAGCTTTCTTT. This codes for CASSLGRTEAFF.

This clone came up once. The chain joins TRBV5-8 to TRBJ2-7, with 10 bases matching TRBD1. The ends lost 4 bases at V and 3 bases at J; junction bases unmatched: 4. Germline V lookup: CDR1 SGHTS, CDR2 YDEGEE. The CDR3 is 14 residues long. CDR3 nucleotide sequence: TGTGCCAGCAGCCTGGGACAGGGGAGCTACGAGCAGTACTTC. Protein sequence: CASSLGQGSYEQYF.

This clone was recorded only once. V is TRBV5-8 and J is TRBJ2-7; tentative D call: TRBD1 (6 bases). The CDR3 consists of 14 residues. Trimming took off 1 base at V and 2 bases at J, with 10 bases between the two ends. Per germline, CDR1 SGHTS and CDR2 YDEGEE. The CDR3 DNA reads as TGTGCCAGCAGCTTGTCACAGGGTACCTACGAGCAGTACTTC. It codes for CASSLSQGTYEQYF.

DNA for the CDR3: TGTGCCAGCAGCTTGTTTCAGTACAATGAGCAGTTCTTC. Translating gives CASSLFQYNEQFF. The rearrangement joins TRBV7-2 to TRBJ2-1, with no clear D. This CDR3 comprises 13 residues. Deletions cut 3 bases from V and 4 bases from J, with 7 bases between. Germline loops: CDR1 SGHTA, CDR2 FQGNSA.

This clone turned up a few times. J is TRBJ1-2 and V is TRBV19; D is unclear. With 6 bases removed from V and 7 bases from J, the gap between germline ends came to 6 bases. The CDR3 is 10 amino acids. Germline CDR1 reads LNHDA; CDR2 reads SQIVND (reference sequence). CDR3 residues: CASRDTGYTF. CDR3 sequence (DNA): TGTGCCAGTAGGGATACTGGCTACACCTTC.

The J gene is TRBJ2-5, the V gene TRBV5-1; TRBD2 matches 10 bases. The DNA end lines up better with TRBJ2-7; the J call may be wrong. Germline lookup yields CDR1 SGHRS and CDR2 YFSETQ. CDR3 size: 15 residues. CDR3 in DNA: TGCGCCAGCAGCTTGGAGCGGGGGGGAGTTTACGAGCAGTACTTC. Translated, it gives CASSLERGGVYEQYF.

The chain links TRBV7-9 to TRBJ1-2; 7 bases map to TRBD1. CDR1 SEHNR and CDR2 FQNEAQ come from the germline V gene (reference sequence). This CDR3 has 13 amino acids. J was trimmed by 7 bases and V by 5 bases; bases with no gene match: 7. The CDR3 sequence: CASSLGTAGGYTF. DNA of the CDR3: TGTGCCAGCAGCCTAGGGACAGCCGGTGGCTACACCTTC.